Listed here is a single TCR beta chain. Germline V gives CDR1 SGHAT, CDR2 FQNNGV. V shed 5 bases and J shed 4 bases, with 18 bases lying between them. This CDR3 comprises 15 residues. The RNA, roughly 0.45 to 1 ug, was put through reverse transcription using random hexamers. Amplification of TCR beta CDR3 spanned 54 Vbeta and 13 Jbeta via immunoSEQ multiplex PCR. TCRdb redid the calling of the immunoSEQ multiplex PCR reads with MiXCR, one entry per CDR3 protein. This sample yields about 210,000 distinct CDR3 sequences, of which approximately 95% are seen a single time; around 0.099% belongs to the top ten. High-throughput TCR beta sequencing covered peripheral CD8+ and CD4+ T cells. Stable or active relapsing-remitting multiple sclerosis, untreated and meeting revised McDonald criteria, defined the controls. This specimen belongs to a study of CD8 T cells in Susac syndrome.

Sequencing used CD4+ T cells from PBMCs. The sequence came from a human donor with multiple sclerosis. This chain joins TRBV11-2 and TRBJ2-7; D might be TRBD1 or TRBD2, each matching 5 bases. The CDR3 protein is CASSRLRELVYEQYF. The CDR3 nucleotides are TGTGCCAGCAGCCGCCTCAGGGAGCTCGTATACGAGCAGTACTTC. The complete variable domain, with remaining parts taken from reference TRBV11-2 and TRBJ2-7, reads EAGVAQSPRYKIIEKRQSVAFWCNPISGHATLYWYQQILGQGPKLLIQFQNNGVVDDSQLPKDRFSAERLKGVDSTLKIQPAKLEDSAVYLCASSRLRELVYEQYFGPGTRLTVT.